This note documents a single T cell receptor beta chain sequence. Its antigen is as yet unknown. PCR used 60 Vbeta primers and 13 Jbeta primers. Some clones are missing from TCRdb's copy, which holds only in-frame ones; the method was immunoSEQ multiplex PCR. The table has 140,000 or so clones, just over 70% seen once; the top ten hold 1.6%. Germline CDR1 and CDR2: SGHRS and YFSETQ. J gave up 2 bases and V 0 bases, and 3 bases lay outside the gene matches. This CDR3 region has 15 residues. The donors gave bone marrow, and they were healthy. This record belongs to a study of cytomegalovirus exposure and HLA in healthy donors. Findings and caveats of the study: The authors reported that TCR beta sequences could predict HLA-A and HLA-B alleles. These predictions were accurate for most subjects in the first cohort.

V is TRBV5-1 and J is TRBJ1-2; 8 bases align to TRBD1. The sample taken for sequencing was PBMCs. The clonotype was recovered from a woman aged 25 to 39 in good health and CMV-seronegative. CDR3 bases: TGCGCCAGCAGCTTGGTTGCAGGGGGCAACTATGGCTACACCTTC. Translated: CASSLVAGGNYGYTF.